This T cell receptor (beta chain) originates from a study of blood T cell repertoires in COVID-19. Background on the study: The analysed material was cDNA or gDNA that came from T cells, B-cell-depleted T cells, or PBMCs.

Everyone who took part was roughly 18 to 100 years old, and they came from about two dozen US areas. Grouping used clinical history reported by participants in a survey and questionnaire. Original analysis: Researchers report that nucleated cell counts were estimated from reference gene primer amplification. Sequencing used immunoSEQ multiplex PCR; TCRdb keeps in-frame clones, though not all of them. The DNA gave D and trimming, while V, J and clone size come from that table. The sample comprises 160,000 or so clones, approximately 84% of which are singletons, and about 1.2% rests with the top ten. The CDR3 totals 15 residues. In germline, CDR1 is KGHSY, CDR2 FQNENV. V shed 3 bases, J shed 7 bases, and the junction held 10 bases outside the gene matches.

The rearrangement joins TRBV16 to TRBJ1-1; 8 bases line up with TRBD1. This TCR derives from a human donor with acute COVID-19. The donor label of this sample is uncertain. The sample comprised PBMCs or T cells enriched from blood (not recorded which). CDR3 nucleotide sequence: TGTGCCAGCAGCCAGTTTCAGGGGGCGCTTGGTGAAGCTTTCTTT. Its translation: CASSQFQGALGEAFF.